This T cell receptor (beta chain) derives from a study of tumor-infiltrating lymphocytes in localized non-small cell lung cancer (dated by TCRdb to 2020 to 2023). Some background on the complete study: The cohort included patients whose samples were collected after neoadjuvant chemotherapy, as well as both smokers and never-smokers and several histologies. A total of 60 or so patients were included in the paired tumor versus uninvolved lung comparison of immunoSEQ T-cell fraction. TCR sequencing was one of several integrated assays, alongside flow cytometry, multiplex immunofluorescence, RNA-seq, exome sequencing and proteomics, applied to the same patients. In total, the ICON cohort consisted of over a hundred surgical patients with localized non-small cell lung cancer who had their tumors resected. Resected tumor tissue and uninvolved lung tissue described as non-adjacent to the tumor were contributed by each patient, with both tissues obtained from the same patient. The study at large found these results: Consistent with immunofluorescence CD3 counts, TCRbeta sequencing supported greater T cell infiltration in tumors than in uninvolved lung tissue. Because different assays used different pieces of the same tissue, technical variation could not be distinguished from intratumor heterogeneity. No association of tumor T-cell fraction from TCR sequencing with recurrence-free survival was found (p = 0.61). Because assay coverage varied across patients depending on available tissue quantity, TCR sequencing was performed for only a subset of the cohort. TCR-derived T-cell fraction did not differ between the flow cytometry-defined immunotypes IM1 (good prognosis) and IM2 (poor prognosis).

Remarks on this clone: The antigen it binds to is not known. No base quality information exists; no much larger clone differs at one position.

The immunoSEQ assay used for TCR sequencing gave the T-cell fraction in both tumor and uninvolved lung tissue. On the study's bioinformatics: To analyze survival, patients were divided into a high T-cell fraction group (upper tertile) and a low T-cell fraction group (lower two tertiles), and the two groups were compared using a log-rank test. A signed-rank test was used to check for differences in T-cell fraction between paired tumor and uninvolved lung. TCRdb stores this immuneACCESS table with in-frame sequences only. Part of the clones is absent; in the studies checked, under half of the shortfall reflects unresolved V genes, and no reason is known for the rest. V and J calls and clone size are copied from that table; D and trimming were computed from the DNA. This sample is represented by about 21,000 clones; nearly 80% of them were singletons. Around 3.4% of the sample lies in the top ten.

Its CDR3 holds 15 amino acids, cysteine through phenylalanine. CDR3 DNA only is kept here, 45 bases in frame from base 1. Trimming takes 3 bases off V and 6 bases off J; junction bases not matched to a gene: 9. The CDR1 and CDR2 encoded by the germline V gene are LGHNA and YSLEER. Patient enrollment in ICON started in 2016, and the final patient was enrolled in 2018. A subcohort of 76 patients provided fresh tumor and matched uninvolved tissue for in-depth immune analyses, with TCR sequencing among those analyses. DNA for TCR sequencing was isolated from bulk tissue, and no cell sorting was done. The material sequenced was lung tumor tissue. This TCR was recovered from a human donor with non-small cell lung cancer. The chain employs TRBV4-3 and TRBJ1-2; 8 bases in between match TRBD1. The DNA sequence reads TGCGCCAGCAGCCAGGGATGGCCGGGACAGGATGGCTACACCTTC. This translates into CASSQGWPGQDGYTF.